The clone carrying this TCR beta chain was seen only a few times. Its specificity is not known. This sample stems from a study of CD8 T cells in ankylosing spondylitis. Overall study findings and caveats: A TCR beta motif made of about eight highly homologous variants seemed typical of ankylosing spondylitis blood.

TCRdb used MiXCR to reprocess the 5' RACE reads, holding one entry per CDR3 protein. The sample lists 700,000 to 850,000 distinct CDR3 sequences, 12% occurring once. V was clipped by 8 bases and J by 5 bases; unmatched bases: 9. Germline V gives CDR1 DFQATT, CDR2 SNEGSKA (reference sequence). The CDR3 covers 13 residues. The J gene is TRBJ2-5, the V gene TRBV20-1, with TRBD2 identical over 9 bases. Input material: blood, either unsorted or a sorted T cell fraction (not recorded which). This receptor was taken from a male donor with ankylosing spondylitis. The CDR3 region is CSTAGGQGETQYF. The CDR3, as DNA: TGCAGTACTGCGGGGGGGCAGGGGGAGACCCAGTACTTC.